This passage covers 27 T cell receptor beta chains from one sample sequenced in a study of blood T cell repertoires in COVID-19. Produced via immunoSEQ multiplex PCR; TCRdb's table is partial and in-frame only. The data hold about 190,000 clones, with around four fifths observed a single time. The material sequenced was peripheral blood. All receptors come from a man aged 50 to 59 with active or convalescent COVID-19.

V is TRBV9 and J is TRBJ1-2, with D maybe TRBD1 (6 bases). This CDR3 is 14 amino acids long. CDR1 is SGDLS, CDR2 YYNGEE, per germline. V dropped 5 bases and J dropped 6 bases, with 17 bases sitting between them. The CDR3 DNA sequence: TGTGCCAGCAGACCTTTAGGGGGGGTAGATGGCTACACCTTC. It codes for CASRPLGGVDGYTF.

V and J are TRBV19 and TRBJ2-3; 8 nucleotides match TRBD1. The germline V gene has CDR1 LNHDA and CDR2 SQIVND (reference sequence). The CDR3 consists of 14 residues. The V and J ends lost 9 bases and 0 bases, in that order; junction bases with no gene match: 5. The CDR3 here is CASQTGASTDTQYF. The CDR3 bases are TGTGCCAGCCAGACAGGGGCTAGCACAGATACGCAGTATTTT.

V and J are TRBV7-6 and TRBJ2-7; TRBD1 matches 10 bases. V dropped 0 bases and J dropped 6; count of bases not matched to a gene: 5. In germline, CDR1 is SGHVS, CDR2 FNYEAQ. The CDR3 sequence is 15 residues long. CDR3 nucleotide sequence: TGTGCCAGCAGCTTAGCCCCGACAGGGGGCGTCGAGCAGTACTTC. As protein: CASSLAPTGGVEQYF.

In this sample, this clone turned up once. The J gene is TRBJ1-2, the V gene TRBV25-1; D not certain. This CDR3 region has 15 residues. The germline V gene encodes CDR1 MGHDK and CDR2 SYGVNS. V was cut by 1 base and J by 2 bases, with 11 bases left in between. The CDR3: CASSESQQRNYGYTF. CDR3 nucleotides: TGTGCCAGCAGTGAATCACAGCAGAGAAACTATGGCTACACCTTC.

The chain links TRBV10-3 to TRBJ2-1; 7 bases are a match to TRBD1. CDR3 size: 14 residues. The germline V gene has CDR1 ENHRY and CDR2 SYGVKD. The V segment lost 0 bases and the J segment 7 bases; nucleotides outside the gene matches: 3. CDR3 coding DNA: TGTGCCATCAGTGAGTCGAAACAGGGGAATGAGCAGTTCTTC. Translating it yields CAISESKQGNEQFF.

This clone was seen only once. The chain combines TRBV12-3 or TRBV12-4 with TRBJ1-1, with D perhaps TRBD1 (5 bases). The germline V and J ends were trimmed by 0 bases and 4 bases, with 6 bases remaining between them. The CDR3 covers 13 residues. CDR3 bases: TGTGCCAGCAGTTTAGCGGGGGGCACTGAAGCTTTCTTT. Translated: CASSLAGGTEAFF.

The rearrangement links TRBV7-8 to TRBJ2-5, with 13 bases that match TRBD2. Germline V CDR1 and CDR2: SGHVS, FQNEAQ. The J segment lost 0 bases and the V segment lost 3 bases, leaving 10 bases of the junction unmatched. The CDR3 is 19 residues long. The CDR3 protein is CASSFNPGLAGIYQETQYF. Here the CDR3 DNA reads TGTGCCAGCAGCTTCAACCCGGGACTAGCGGGGATCTACCAAGAGACCCAGTACTTC.

The chain employs TRBV6-5 and TRBJ2-5; no firm D call. CDR1 and CDR2 (germline): MNHEY, SVGAGI. The CDR3 is 14 residues long. With 6 bases removed from V and 4 bases from J, the gap between germline ends came to 15 bases. The CDR3 sequence: CASSPERRRETQYF. The DNA for the CDR3 is TGTGCCAGCAGCCCGGAACGGCGGAGAGAGACCCAGTACTTC.

Written as DNA, the CDR3 is TGTGCCAGCAGTGAAGCCCGGCAGGGTGAAGCTTTCTTT. The encoded protein is CASSEARQGEAFF. The V gene is TRBV6-1, the J gene TRBJ1-1, with D possibly TRBD1 on 5 matching bases. V was clipped by 0 bases and J by 7 bases, with 9 bases between them. CDR3 size: 13 residues. From germline, CDR1 is MNHNS and CDR2 SASEGT.

This chain links TRBV15 with TRBJ2-7; tentatively, D is TRBD2 (5 bases). The CDR3 consists of 16 residues. Per the germline V gene, CDR1 is LNHNV and CDR2 is YYDKDF (reference sequence). V lost 1 base, J lost 3 bases, and 16 bases lay in between. CDR3 nucleotide sequence: TGTGCCACCAGCAGAGTCAGGTTGACTAACCGCTACGAGCAGTACTTC. This translates into CATSRVRLTNRYEQYF.

This sequence joins TRBV7-9 and TRBJ1-4; 12 nucleotides agree with TRBD1. Germline CDR1 and CDR2: SEHNR and FQNEAQ (reference sequence). The CDR3 contains 18 residues. The ends lost 2 bases at V and 7 bases at J; junction bases unmatched: 11. CDR3 sequence: CASSLPGTGGEGSEKLFF. The CDR3 DNA follows: TGTGCCAGCAGCTTACCCGGGACAGGGGGCGAAGGGAGTGAAAAACTGTTTTTT.

This clone showed up just once. V usage is TRBV9 and J usage is TRBJ2-2; 8 positions agree with TRBD1. The germline V gene encodes CDR1 SGDLS and CDR2 YYNGEE. J was trimmed by 4 bases and V by 4 bases; bases with no gene match: 6. This CDR3 has 15 amino acids. The CDR3 sequence is CASSISTGGTGELFF. The DNA of the CDR3 is TGTGCCAGCAGCATCTCAACAGGGGGCACCGGGGAGCTGTTTTTT.

The CDR3: CASSIGTNGYTF. In DNA form, the CDR3 reads TGTGCCAGTAGTATCGGGACAAACGGCTACACCTTC. J is TRBJ1-2 and V is TRBV19; D is perhaps TRBD1 (6 bases). This CDR3 contains 12 residues. CDR1 is LNHDA and CDR2 is SQIVND in the germline V gene (reference sequence). The V end was cut by 3 bases, the J end by 8 bases, with 10 bases between.

The V gene is TRBV3-1 (or the pseudogene TRBV3-2), the J gene TRBJ1-1; tentative D call: TRBD1 (5 bases). V was cut by 4 bases and J by 4 bases, with 13 bases left in between. The CDR3 runs to 14 residues. The germline CDR1 and CDR2 sequences are LGHDT and YNNKEL (reference sequence). CDR3 in amino acids: CASSRGESVTEAFF. CDR3 nucleotides: TGTGCCAGCAGCCGGGGGGAATCGGTCACTGAAGCTTTCTTT.

Notes on this clone: Likely a read error: the CDR3 ends without its conserved phenylalanine or tryptophan. The DNA is omitted, as the CDR3 cannot be located on it reliably, and the CDR3 follows TCRdb's listing. This chain's CDR3 is CASSLYGGL. The chain couples TRBV14 to TRBJ1-1. Germline CDR1 reads SGHDN; CDR2 reads FVKESK. Termini included, the CDR3 measures 9 amino acids.

The chain links TRBV24-1 to TRBJ2-5; 11 bases line up with TRBD2. The CDR3 is 18 residues long. The V gene end was trimmed by 1 base and the J gene end by 0 bases; junction bases not matched to a gene: 6. Germline CDR1 is KGHDR and CDR2 is SFDVKD. The chain's CDR3 is CATSDFRASGGYQETQYF. The CDR3 DNA reads as TGTGCCACCAGTGATTTTCGGGCTAGCGGGGGGTACCAAGAGACCCAGTACTTC.

Here the CDR3 reads CASRRTGGDNEQFF. In DNA form, the CDR3 reads TGTGCCAGCAGGCGGACAGGGGGGGACAATGAGCAGTTCTTC. The rearrangement joins TRBV28 to TRBJ2-1; 10 bases match TRBD1. This CDR3 is built from 14 residues. The ends lost 6 bases at V and 5 bases at J; junction bases unmatched: 4. Germline CDR1 reads MDHEN; CDR2 reads SYDVKM.

The chain combines TRBV10-3 with TRBJ2-2; D gene unclear. This CDR3 spans 14 amino acids. The V end lost 3 bases, the J end lost 4 bases, and 9 bases lay between the germline ends. CDR1 is ENHRY and CDR2 is SYGVKD in the germline V gene. The CDR3 nucleotides read TGTGCCATCAGTGATCCGACACCCACCGGGGAGCTGTTTTTT. This gives the protein CAISDPTPTGELFF.

The chain combines TRBV6-2 or TRBV6-3 with TRBJ2-4, with 10 bases aligning to TRBD1. The ends lost 2 bases at V and 3 bases at J; junction bases unmatched: 10. The CDR3 covers 18 residues. Germline V gene lookup returns CDR1 MNHEY and CDR2 SVGEGT. The CDR3 is CASSYGQGGTGFKNIQYF. Written as DNA, the CDR3 is TGTGCCAGCAGTTACGGACAGGGGGGAACGGGGTTCAAAAACATTCAGTACTTC.

This chain uses TRBV30 with TRBJ1-4; weak D call: TRBD1 (6 bases). The CDR3 covers 15 residues. From germline, CDR1 is GTSNPN and CDR2 SVGIG (reference sequence). With 0 bases removed from V and 5 bases from J, the gap between germline ends came to 13 bases. The CDR3 DNA sequence: TGTGCCTGGAGTGTACCCGGACAGAGAAATGAAAAACTGTTTTTT. Its protein product is CAWSVPGQRNEKLFF.

The chain employs TRBV3-1 (or the pseudogene TRBV3-2) and TRBJ1-1, with D tentatively TRBD1 (6 bases). The CDR3 is 14 amino acids. Germline assignment: CDR1 LGHDT and CDR2 YNNKEL (reference sequence). The V and J ends lost 8 bases and 2 bases respectively, with 15 bases between them. The CDR3 loop is CASGPLGANTEAFF. CDR3 sequence (DNA): TGTGCCAGCGGCCCTTTGGGGGCCAACACTGAAGCTTTCTTT.

This clone was picked up a small number of times. The V gene is TRBV6-5, the J gene TRBJ2-7; D gene uncertain. This CDR3 has 15 residues. Trimming removed 0 bases at V and 3 bases at J, with 12 bases between. CDR1 and CDR2 from the germline V gene are MNHEY and SVGAGI. The CDR3 is CASSYSGFRSYEQYF. CDR3 sequence (DNA): TGTGCCAGCAGTTACTCGGGTTTCCGGAGCTACGAGCAGTACTTC.

The rearrangement uses TRBV6-5 and TRBJ2-1, with 10 bases fitting TRBD2. V shed 6 bases, J shed 3 bases, and the junction held 5 bases outside the gene matches. Germline values: CDR1 MNHEY, CDR2 SVGAGI. The CDR3 totals 15 residues. The CDR3 coding sequence is TGTGCCAGCAGGACCGGGACTAGCGTCTACAATGAGCAGTTCTTC. Its protein product is CASRTGTSVYNEQFF.

This rearrangement joins TRBV9 to TRBJ2-5, with D possibly TRBD2 on 6 matching bases. The CDR3 length is 14 residues. V was cut by 4 bases and J by 2 bases, with 12 bases left in between. Germline V lookup: CDR1 SGDLS, CDR2 YYNGEE. CDR3 region: CASSSRDSQETQYF. CDR3 DNA sequence: TGTGCCAGCAGCTCCCGGGACTCTCAAGAGACCCAGTACTTC.

The chain couples TRBV19 to TRBJ2-1, with 8 bases lining up with TRBD2. Germline V CDR1 and CDR2: LNHDA, SQIVND (reference sequence). The CDR3 totals 14 residues. Trimming cost V 5 bases and J 9 bases; bases outside gene matches: 9. CDR3 bases: TGTGCCAGTAGTCCCCCGGGGGGGCAGGCTGAGCAGTTCTTC. The encoded protein is CASSPPGGQAEQFF.

The chain employs TRBV10-1 and TRBJ2-7; 11 bases are shared with TRBD2. Germline V lookup: CDR1 WNHNN, CDR2 SYGVQD (reference sequence). V shed 0 bases, J shed 3 bases, and the junction held 4 bases outside the gene matches. The CDR3 length is 16 residues. DNA of the CDR3: TGCGCCAGCAGTGAGTCGGGTAGCGGGGGGGTCTACGAGCAGTACTTC. Protein product: CASSESGSGGVYEQYF.

CDR3 amino acids: CASSPGVGGYTF. The CDR3 bases are TGTGCCAGCAGTCCCGGGGTAGGCGGCTACACCTTC. The chain combines TRBV11-3 with TRBJ1-2; D not resolved. Germline V lookup: CDR1 SGHNT, CDR2 YENEEA. The CDR3 is 12 residues long. Trimming left V 6 bases short and J 8 bases short, with 13 bases between. Full variable domain (rest looked up from reference TRBV11-3 and TRBJ1-2): EAGVVQSPRYKIIEKKQPVAFWCNPISGHNTLYWYLQNLGQGPELLIRYENEEAVDDSQLPKDRFSAERLKGVDSTLKIQPAELGDSAVYLCASSPGVGGYTFGSGTRLTVV.